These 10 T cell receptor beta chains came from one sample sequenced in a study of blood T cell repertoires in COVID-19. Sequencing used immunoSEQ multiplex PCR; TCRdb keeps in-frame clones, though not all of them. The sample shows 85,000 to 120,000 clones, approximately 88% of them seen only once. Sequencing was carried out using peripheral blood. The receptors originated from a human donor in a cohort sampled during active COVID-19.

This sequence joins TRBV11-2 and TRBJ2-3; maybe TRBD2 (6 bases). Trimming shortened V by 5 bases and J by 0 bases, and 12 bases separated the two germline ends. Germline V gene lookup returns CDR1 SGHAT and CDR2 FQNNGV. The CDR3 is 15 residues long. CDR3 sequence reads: CASSPIGGSTDTQYF. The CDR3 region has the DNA TGTGCCAGCAGCCCAATCGGGGGAAGCACAGATACGCAGTATTTT.

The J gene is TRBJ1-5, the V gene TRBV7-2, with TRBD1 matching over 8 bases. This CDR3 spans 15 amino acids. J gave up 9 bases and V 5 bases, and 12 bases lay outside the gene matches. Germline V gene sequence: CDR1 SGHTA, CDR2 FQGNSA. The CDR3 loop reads CASSLQTGGDLPQHF. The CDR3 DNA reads TGTGCCAGCAGCCTTCAAACAGGGGGAGACTTGCCCCAGCATTTT. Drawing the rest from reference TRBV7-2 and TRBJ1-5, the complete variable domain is GAGVSQSPSNKVTEKGKDVELRCDPISGHTALYWYRQSLGQGLEFLIYFQGNSAPDKSGLPSDRFSAERTGGSVSTLTIQRTQQEDSAVYLCASSLQTGGDLPQHFGDGTRLSIL.

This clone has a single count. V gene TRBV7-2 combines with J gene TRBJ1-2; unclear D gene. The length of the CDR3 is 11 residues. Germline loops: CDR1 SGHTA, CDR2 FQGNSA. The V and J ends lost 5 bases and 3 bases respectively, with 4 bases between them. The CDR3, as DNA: TGTGCCAGCAGCGCGTACTATGGCTACACCTTC. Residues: CASSAYYGYTF.

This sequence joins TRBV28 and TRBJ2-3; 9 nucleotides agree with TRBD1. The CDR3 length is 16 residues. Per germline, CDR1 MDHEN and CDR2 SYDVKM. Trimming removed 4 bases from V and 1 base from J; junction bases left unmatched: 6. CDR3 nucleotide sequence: TGTGCCAGCAGTTCGGCACAGGGGGCTGGCACAGATACGCAGTATTTT. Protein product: CASSSAQGAGTDTQYF. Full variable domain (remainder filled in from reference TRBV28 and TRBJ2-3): DVKVTQSSRYLVKRTGEKVFLECVQDMDHENMFWYRQDPGLGLRLIYFSYDVKMKEKGDIPEGYSVSREKKERFSLILESASTNQTSMYLCASSSAQGAGTDTQYFGPGTRLTVL.

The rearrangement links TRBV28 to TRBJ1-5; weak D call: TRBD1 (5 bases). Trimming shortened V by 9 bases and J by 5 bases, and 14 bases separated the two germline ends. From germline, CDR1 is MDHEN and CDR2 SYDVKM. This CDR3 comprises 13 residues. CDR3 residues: CASYYRRDQPQHF. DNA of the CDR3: TGTGCCAGTTACTACAGGAGGGATCAGCCCCAGCATTTT.

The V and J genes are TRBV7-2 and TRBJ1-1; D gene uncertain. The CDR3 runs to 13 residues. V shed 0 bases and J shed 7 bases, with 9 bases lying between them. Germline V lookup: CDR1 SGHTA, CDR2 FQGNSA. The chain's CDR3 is CASSLAVPGEAFF. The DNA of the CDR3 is TGTGCCAGCAGCTTAGCAGTTCCAGGTGAAGCTTTCTTT.

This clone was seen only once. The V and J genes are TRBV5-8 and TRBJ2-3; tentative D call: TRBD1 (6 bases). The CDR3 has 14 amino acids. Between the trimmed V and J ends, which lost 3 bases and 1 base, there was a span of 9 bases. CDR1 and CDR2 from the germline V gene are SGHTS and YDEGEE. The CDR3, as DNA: TGTGCCAGCAGCTCCCACAGGGGCACAGATACGCAGTATTTT. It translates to CASSSHRGTDTQYF. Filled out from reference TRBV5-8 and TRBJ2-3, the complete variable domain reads EAGVTQSPTHLIKTRGQQATLRCSPISGHTSVYWYQQALGLGLQFLLWYDEGEERNRGNFPPRFSGRQFPNYSSELNVNALELEDSALYLCASSSHRGTDTQYFGPGTRLTVL.

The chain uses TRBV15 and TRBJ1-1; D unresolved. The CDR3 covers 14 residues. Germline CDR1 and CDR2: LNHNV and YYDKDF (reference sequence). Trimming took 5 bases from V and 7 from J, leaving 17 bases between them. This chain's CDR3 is CATSSLVAFREAFF. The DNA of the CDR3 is TGTGCCACCAGCTCCTTAGTTGCTTTCCGTGAAGCTTTCTTT.

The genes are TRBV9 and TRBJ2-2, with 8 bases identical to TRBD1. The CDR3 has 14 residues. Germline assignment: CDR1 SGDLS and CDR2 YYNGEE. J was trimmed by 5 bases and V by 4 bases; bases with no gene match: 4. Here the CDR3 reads CASSPWTGTGELFF. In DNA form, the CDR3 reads TGTGCCAGCAGCCCCTGGACAGGGACCGGGGAGCTGTTTTTT.

The CDR3 loop is CASSRKRGGPTDTQYF. CDR3 coding DNA: TGCGCCAGCAGCAGGAAGCGGGGGGGCCCCACAGATACGCAGTATTTT. The rearrangement joins TRBV5-1 to TRBJ2-3; 10 bases map to TRBD2. Germline V gene lookup returns CDR1 SGHRS and CDR2 YFSETQ. This CDR3 is built from 16 residues. J lost 2 bases, V lost 4 bases, and 7 bases had no gene match.